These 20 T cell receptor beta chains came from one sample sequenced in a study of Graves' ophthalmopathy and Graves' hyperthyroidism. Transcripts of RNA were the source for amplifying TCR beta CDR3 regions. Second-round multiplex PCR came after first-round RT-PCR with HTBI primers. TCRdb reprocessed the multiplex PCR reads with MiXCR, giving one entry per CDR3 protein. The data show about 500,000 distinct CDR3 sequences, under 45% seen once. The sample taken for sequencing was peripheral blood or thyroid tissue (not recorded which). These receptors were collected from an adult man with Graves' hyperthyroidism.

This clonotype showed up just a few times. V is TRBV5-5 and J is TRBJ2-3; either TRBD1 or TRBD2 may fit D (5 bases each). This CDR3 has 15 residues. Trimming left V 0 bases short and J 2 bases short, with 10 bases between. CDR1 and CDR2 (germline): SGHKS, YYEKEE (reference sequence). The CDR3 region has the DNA TGTGCCAGCAGCTTGGCCTGGGGGTCCACAGATACGCAGTATTTT. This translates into CASSLAWGSTDTQYF.

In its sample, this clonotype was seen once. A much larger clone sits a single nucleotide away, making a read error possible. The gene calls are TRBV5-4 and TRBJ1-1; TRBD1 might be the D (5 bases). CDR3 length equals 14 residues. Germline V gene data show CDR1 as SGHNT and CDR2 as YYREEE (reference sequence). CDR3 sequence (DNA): TGTGCCGGCAGCTTGGGGGATCGTGTGACTGAAGCTTTCTTT. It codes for CAGSLGDRVTEAFF.

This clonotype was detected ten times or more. The CDR3 bases are TGTGCCAGCAGTGAATTGAGTCAGCCCCAGCATTTT. This codes for CASSELSQPQHF. The chain is built from TRBV6-1 and TRBJ1-5; D is unresolved. The CDR3 loop spans 12 amino acids. The V end lost 2 bases, the J end lost 6 bases, and 5 bases lay between the germline ends. Germline CDR1 and CDR2: MNHNS and SASEGT.

The CDR3 spells CASREDSQGTDTQYF. CDR3 coding DNA: TGTGCCAGCAGGGAGGACAGTCAGGGCACAGATACGCAGTATTTT. The chain uses TRBV2 and TRBJ2-3, with a weak D call TRBD1 (6 bases). The V end was cut by 6 bases, the J end by 1 base, with 14 bases between. Germline V CDR1 and CDR2: SNHLY, FYNNEI. The length of the CDR3 is 15 residues.

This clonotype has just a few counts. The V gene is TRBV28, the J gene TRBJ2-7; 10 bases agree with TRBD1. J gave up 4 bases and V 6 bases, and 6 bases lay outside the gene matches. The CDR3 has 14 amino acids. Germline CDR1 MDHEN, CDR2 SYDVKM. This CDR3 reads CASREGTGAYEQYF. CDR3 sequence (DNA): TGTGCCAGCAGAGAAGGGACAGGGGCATACGAGCAGTACTTC. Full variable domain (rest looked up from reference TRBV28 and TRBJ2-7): DVKVTQSSRYLVKRTGEKVFLECVQDMDHENMFWYRQDPGLGLRLIYFSYDVKMKEKGDIPEGYSVSREKKERFSLILESASTNQTSMYLCASREGTGAYEQYFGPGTRLTVT.

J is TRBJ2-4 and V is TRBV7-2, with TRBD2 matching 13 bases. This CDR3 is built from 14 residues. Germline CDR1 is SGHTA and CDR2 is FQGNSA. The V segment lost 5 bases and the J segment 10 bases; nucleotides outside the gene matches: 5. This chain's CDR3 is CASSLGLAGVIQYF. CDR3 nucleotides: TGTGCCAGCAGCCTAGGACTAGCGGGGGTTATTCAGTACTTC.

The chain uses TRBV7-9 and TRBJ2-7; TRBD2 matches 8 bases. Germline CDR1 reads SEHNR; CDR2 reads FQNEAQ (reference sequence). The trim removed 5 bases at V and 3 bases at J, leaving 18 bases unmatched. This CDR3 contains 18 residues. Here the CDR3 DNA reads TGTGCCAGCAGCCCTATGACAGACAACACCGGGGGGGACTACGAGCAGTACTTC. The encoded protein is CASSPMTDNTGGDYEQYF. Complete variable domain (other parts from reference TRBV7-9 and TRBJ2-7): DTGVSQNPRHKITKRGQNVTFRCDPISEHNRLYWYRQTLGQGPEFLTYFQNEAQLEKSRLLSDRFSAERPKGSFSTLEIQRTEQGDSAMYLCASSPMTDNTGGDYEQYFGPGTRLTVT.

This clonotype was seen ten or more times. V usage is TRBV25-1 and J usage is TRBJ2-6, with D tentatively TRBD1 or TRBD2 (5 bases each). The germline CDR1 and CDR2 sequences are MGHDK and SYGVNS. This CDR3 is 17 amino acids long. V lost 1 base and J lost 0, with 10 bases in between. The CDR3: CASSESEGTSGANVLTF. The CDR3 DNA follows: TGTGCCAGCAGTGAATCGGAAGGGACCTCTGGGGCCAACGTCCTGACTTTC. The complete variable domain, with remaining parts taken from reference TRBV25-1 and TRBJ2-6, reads EADIYQTPRYLVIGTGKKITLECSQTMGHDKMYWYQQDPGMELHLIHYSYGVNSTEKGDLSSESTVSRIRTEHFPLTLESARPSHTSQYLCASSESEGTSGANVLTFGAGSRLTVL.

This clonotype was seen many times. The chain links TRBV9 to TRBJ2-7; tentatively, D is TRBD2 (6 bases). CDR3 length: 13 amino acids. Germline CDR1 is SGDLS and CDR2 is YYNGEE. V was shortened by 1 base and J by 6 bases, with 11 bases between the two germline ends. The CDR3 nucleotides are TGTGCCAGCAGCGTAACGGGGGTCAGCGAGCAGTACTTC. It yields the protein CASSVTGVSEQYF.

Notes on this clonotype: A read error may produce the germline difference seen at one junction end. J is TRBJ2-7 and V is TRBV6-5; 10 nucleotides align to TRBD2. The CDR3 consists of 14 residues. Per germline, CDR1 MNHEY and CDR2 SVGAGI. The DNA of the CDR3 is TGTGCCAGCAAGATCAGCGGGAGGGACTACGAGCAGTGCTTC. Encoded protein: CASKISGRDYEQCF.

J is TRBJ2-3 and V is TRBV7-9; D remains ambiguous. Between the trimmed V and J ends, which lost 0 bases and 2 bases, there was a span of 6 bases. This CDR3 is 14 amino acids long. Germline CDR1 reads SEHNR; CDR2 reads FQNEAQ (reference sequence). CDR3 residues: CASSLAGVTDTQYF. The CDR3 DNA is TGTGCCAGCAGCTTAGCTGGAGTCACAGATACGCAGTATTTT.

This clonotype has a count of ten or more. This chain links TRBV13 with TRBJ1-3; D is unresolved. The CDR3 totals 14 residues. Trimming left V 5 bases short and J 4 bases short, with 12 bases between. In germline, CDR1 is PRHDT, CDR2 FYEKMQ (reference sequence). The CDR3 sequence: CASSRRGEGNTIYF. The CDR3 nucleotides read TGTGCCAGCAGCCGCCGGGGTGAGGGAAACACCATATATTTT.

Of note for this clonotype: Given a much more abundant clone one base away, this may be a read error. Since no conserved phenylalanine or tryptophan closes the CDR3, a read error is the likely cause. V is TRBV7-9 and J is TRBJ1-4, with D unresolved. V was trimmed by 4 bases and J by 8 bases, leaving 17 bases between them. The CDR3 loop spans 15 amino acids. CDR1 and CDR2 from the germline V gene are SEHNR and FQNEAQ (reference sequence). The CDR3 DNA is TGTGCCAGCAGCTCCCACCTCCTCGGAATGGAAAAACTGTTTCTT. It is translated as CASSSHLLGMEKLFL.

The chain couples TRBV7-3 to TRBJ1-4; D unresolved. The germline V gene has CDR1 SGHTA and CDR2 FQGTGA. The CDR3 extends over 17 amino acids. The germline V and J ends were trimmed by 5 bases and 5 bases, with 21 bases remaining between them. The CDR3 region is CASSTTSGSSYNEKLFF. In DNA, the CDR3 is TGTGCCAGCAGCACGACTAGCGGGAGCTCCTACAATGAAAAACTGTTTTTT.

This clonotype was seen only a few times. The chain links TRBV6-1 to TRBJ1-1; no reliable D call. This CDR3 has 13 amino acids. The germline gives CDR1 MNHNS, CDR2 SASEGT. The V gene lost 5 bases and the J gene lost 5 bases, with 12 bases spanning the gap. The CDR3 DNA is TGTGCCAGCAGTCCCGTCGAGAGGACTGAAGCTTTCTTT. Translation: CASSPVERTEAFF.

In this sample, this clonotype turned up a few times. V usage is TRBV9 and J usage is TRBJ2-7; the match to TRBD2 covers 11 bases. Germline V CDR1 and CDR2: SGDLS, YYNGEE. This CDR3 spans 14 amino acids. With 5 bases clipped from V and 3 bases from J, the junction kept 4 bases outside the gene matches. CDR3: CASSRGTSGYEQYF. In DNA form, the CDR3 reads TGTGCCAGCAGTCGGGGGACTAGCGGCTACGAGCAGTACTTC.

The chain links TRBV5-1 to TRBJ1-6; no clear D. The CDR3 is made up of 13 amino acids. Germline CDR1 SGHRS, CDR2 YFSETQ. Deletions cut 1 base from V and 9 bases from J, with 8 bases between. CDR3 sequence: CASSLIQGSPLHF. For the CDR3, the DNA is TGCGCCAGCAGCTTGATCCAAGGTTCACCCCTCCACTTT.

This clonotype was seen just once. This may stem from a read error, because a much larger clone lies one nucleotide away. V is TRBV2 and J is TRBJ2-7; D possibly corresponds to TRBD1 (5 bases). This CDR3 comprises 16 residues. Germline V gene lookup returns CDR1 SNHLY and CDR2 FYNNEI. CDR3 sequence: CASSQVGAVAIYGQYF. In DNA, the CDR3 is TGTGCCAGCAGCCAAGTTGGGGCAGTTGCCATCTACGGGCAGTACTTC.

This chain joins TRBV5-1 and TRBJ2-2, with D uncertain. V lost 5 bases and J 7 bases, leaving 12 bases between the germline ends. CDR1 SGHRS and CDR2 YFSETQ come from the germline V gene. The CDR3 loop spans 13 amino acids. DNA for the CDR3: TGCGCCAGCAGTTGGCACCCCAGCGGGGAGCTGTTTTTT. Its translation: CASSWHPSGELFF.

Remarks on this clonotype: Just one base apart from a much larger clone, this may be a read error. This chain's CDR3 is CASSSRDIRGGYTF. CDR3 sequence (DNA): TGTGCCAGCAGCTCCCGGGACATCCGGGGTGGCTACACCTTC. The rearrangement uses TRBV13 and TRBJ1-2; tentative D call: TRBD1 (6 bases). The V end lost 4 bases, the J end lost 7 bases, and 16 bases lay between the germline ends. Germline V CDR1 and CDR2: PRHDT, FYEKMQ (reference sequence). The CDR3 sequence is 14 residues long.